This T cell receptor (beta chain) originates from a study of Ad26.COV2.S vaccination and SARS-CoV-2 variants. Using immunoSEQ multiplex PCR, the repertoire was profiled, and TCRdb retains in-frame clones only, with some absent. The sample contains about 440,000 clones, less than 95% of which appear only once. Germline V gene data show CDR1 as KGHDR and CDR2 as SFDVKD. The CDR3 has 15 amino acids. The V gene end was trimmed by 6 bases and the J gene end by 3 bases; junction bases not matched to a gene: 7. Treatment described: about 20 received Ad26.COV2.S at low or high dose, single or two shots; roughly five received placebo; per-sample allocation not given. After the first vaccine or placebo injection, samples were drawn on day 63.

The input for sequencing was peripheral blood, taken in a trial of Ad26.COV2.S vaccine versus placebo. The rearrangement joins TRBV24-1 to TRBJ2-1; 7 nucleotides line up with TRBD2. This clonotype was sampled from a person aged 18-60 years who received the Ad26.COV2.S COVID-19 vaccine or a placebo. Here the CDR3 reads CATSSGERDYNEQFF. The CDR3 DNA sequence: TGTGCCACCAGTTCTGGGGAGCGGGACTACAATGAGCAGTTCTTC.